The 13 T cell receptor beta chains reported below all come from one sample, sequenced in a study of CD8+ T cells in alopecia areata. Treatment defined: oral pan-JAK inhibitor, 5-10 mg twice daily. Investigators isolated RNA and reverse transcribed it into cDNA to act as the sequencing template. The protocol was immunoSEQ multiplex PCR, while the TCRdb copy is restricted to in-frame clones and leaves out a portion. Of about 74,000 clones in the sample, 29% are singletons; the top ten hold under 15%. Sequencing was performed on CD8+ T cells sorted from blood, taken at week 4, from a patient treated with tofacitinib. These TCRs come from a human donor with alopecia areata.

V gene TRBV27 combines with J gene TRBJ2-1; D ambiguous. Trimming cost V 4 bases and J 7 bases, with 17 bases left between them. Germline loops: CDR1 MNHEY, CDR2 SMNVEV (reference sequence). The CDR3 consists of 15 residues. The CDR3 region has the DNA TGTGCCAGCAGTTCCCTCTTTCCGCTAGGGAATGAGCAGTTCTTC. Its protein is CASSSLFPLGNEQFF.

This clone was detected a few times. CDR3: CSVETRGANVLTF. Here the CDR3 DNA reads TGCAGCGTTGAAACCCGCGGGGCCAACGTCCTGACTTTC. This chain connects TRBV29-1 to TRBJ2-6; D ambiguous. CDR3 length: 13 residues. V lost 2 bases to trimming and J lost 4 bases, with 6 bases between them. Germline V gene data show CDR1 as SQVTM and CDR2 as ANQGSEA.

This clone was observed a handful of times. The V gene is TRBV29-1, the J gene TRBJ2-2; TRBD1 matches 7 bases. The trim removed 4 bases at V and 4 bases at J, leaving 6 bases unmatched. The CDR3 consists of 14 residues. Germline lookup yields CDR1 SQVTM and CDR2 ANQGSEA. The CDR3 spells CSVVGSGGTGELFF. The CDR3 DNA reads as TGCAGCGTTGTAGGTTCAGGGGGCACCGGGGAGCTGTTTTTT.

The gene calls are TRBV29-1 and TRBJ2-4; 8 nucleotides line up with TRBD1. V trimming: 1 base; J trimming: 2 bases; junction bases outside the gene matches: 1. From germline, CDR1 is SQVTM and CDR2 ANQGSEA. The CDR3 has 14 amino acids. CDR3 nucleotide sequence: TGCAGCGTTGAAGGGGACAGGCCCAAAAACATTCAGTACTTC. Translation gives CSVEGDRPKNIQYF.

The chain has TRBV15 and TRBJ2-7; 10 bases line up with TRBD2. The V segment lost 3 bases and the J segment 4 bases; nucleotides outside the gene matches: 3. Germline V CDR1 and CDR2: LNHNV, YYDKDF (reference sequence). This CDR3 is built from 14 residues. CDR3 in amino acids: CATSSSGRTYEQYF. CDR3 nucleotides: TGTGCCACCAGCAGTAGCGGGAGGACTTACGAGCAGTACTTC.

This clone appeared many times. The V call is TRBV11-2, the J call TRBJ2-7; no clear D gene. This CDR3 comprises 12 residues. Trimming removed 1 base from V and 6 bases from J, with 7 bases in between. CDR1 and CDR2 (germline): SGHAT, FQNNGV. The CDR3 sequence is CASSLVIVEQYF. The CDR3 nucleotides read TGTGCCAGCAGCTTAGTTATAGTCGAGCAGTACTTC.

This clone was detected only a few times. This chain uses TRBV29-1 with TRBJ2-2, with D perhaps TRBD2 (6 bases). Deletions cut 3 bases from V and 2 bases from J, with 10 bases between. The germline gives CDR1 SQVTM, CDR2 ANQGSEA. This CDR3 contains 14 residues. The CDR3 protein is CSVDPGTNTGELFF. In DNA, the CDR3 is TGCAGCGTTGATCCCGGGACTAACACCGGGGAGCTGTTTTTT.

This clone was found a few times. Other DNA sequences from this sample encode an identical CDR3 as well. This chain links TRBV29-1 with TRBJ2-7; D unresolved. The germline V and J ends were trimmed by 1 base and 3 bases, with 7 bases remaining between them. Germline V CDR1 and CDR2: SQVTM, ANQGSEA. This CDR3 is 12 amino acids long. The CDR3 DNA is TGCAGCGTTGAAGGGGCTAGCTACGAGCAGTACTTC. It is translated as CSVEGASYEQYF.

This clone has just a few counts. The chain is built from TRBV7-9 and TRBJ2-7, with 12 bases that match TRBD2. This CDR3 region has 14 residues. CDR1 is SEHNR, CDR2 FQNEAQ, per germline (reference sequence). V gave up 1 base and J gave up 7 bases; unmatched junction bases: 2. The CDR3, as DNA: TGTGCCAGCAGCTTAGGGCTAGCGGGAGGGGAGCAGTACTTC. It encodes CASSLGLAGGEQYF.

CDR3 sequence reads: CASSLDGTGLYEQYF. The CDR3 nucleotides are TGCGCCAGCAGCCTAGACGGGACAGGGTTATACGAGCAGTACTTC. The chain carries TRBV4-1 and TRBJ2-7, with 9 bases fitting TRBD1. Germline CDR1 MGHRA, CDR2 YSYEKL. V shed 4 bases, J shed 4 bases, and the junction held 8 bases outside the gene matches. CDR3 length equals 15 residues.

The gene calls are TRBV29-1 and TRBJ2-1; D may be TRBD2 (6 bases). The CDR3 has 14 amino acids. CDR1 and CDR2 from the germline V gene are SQVTM and ANQGSEA. With 2 bases removed from V and 0 bases from J, the gap between germline ends came to 8 bases. CDR3 sequence reads: CSVERENSYNEQFF. The CDR3, as DNA: TGCAGCGTTGAACGGGAGAACTCCTACAATGAGCAGTTCTTC.

The chain has TRBV5-1 and TRBJ1-5; perhaps TRBD1 as D (5 bases). Germline V lookup: CDR1 SGHRS, CDR2 YFSETQ. Between the trimmed V and J ends, which lost 6 bases and 9 bases, there was a span of 16 bases. The CDR3 has 13 amino acids. The chain's CDR3 is CASTNEPGGPQHF. In DNA, the CDR3 is TGCGCCAGCACCAACGAGCCCGGGGGGCCCCAGCATTTT.

The chain recombines TRBV6-6 with TRBJ2-7, with a tentative D call TRBD1 (6 bases). The CDR3 contains 16 residues. Trimming cost V 3 bases and J 1 base, with 16 bases left between them. Germline V gene lookup returns CDR1 MNHNY and CDR2 SVGAGI (reference sequence). CDR3 sequence reads: CASSYPTGRLSYEQYF. CDR3 bases: TGTGCCAGCAGTTATCCCACAGGGCGCTTATCCTACGAGCAGTACTTC.